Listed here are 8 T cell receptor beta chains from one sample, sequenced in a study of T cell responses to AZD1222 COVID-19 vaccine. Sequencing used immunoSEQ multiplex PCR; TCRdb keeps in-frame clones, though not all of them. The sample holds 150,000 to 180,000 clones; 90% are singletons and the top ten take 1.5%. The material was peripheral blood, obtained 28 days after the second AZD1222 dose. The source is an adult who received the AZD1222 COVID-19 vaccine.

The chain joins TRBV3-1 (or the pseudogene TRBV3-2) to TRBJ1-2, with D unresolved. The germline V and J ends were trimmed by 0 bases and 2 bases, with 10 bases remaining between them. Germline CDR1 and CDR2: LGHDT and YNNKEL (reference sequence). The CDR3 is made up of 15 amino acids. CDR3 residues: CASSQEGAKNYGYTF. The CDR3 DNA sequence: TGTGCCAGCAGCCAAGAAGGAGCGAAGAACTATGGCTACACCTTC.

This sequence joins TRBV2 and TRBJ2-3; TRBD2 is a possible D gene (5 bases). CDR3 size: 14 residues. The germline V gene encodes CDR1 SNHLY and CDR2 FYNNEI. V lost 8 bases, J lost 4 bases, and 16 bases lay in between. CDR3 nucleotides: TGTGCCAGCGGTAGGAGAAGCGGTGCAGATACGCAGTATTTT. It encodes CASGRRSGADTQYF.

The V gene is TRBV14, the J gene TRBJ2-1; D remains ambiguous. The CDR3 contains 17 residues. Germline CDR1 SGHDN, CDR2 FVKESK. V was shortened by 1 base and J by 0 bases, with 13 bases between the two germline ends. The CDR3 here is CASSQVRWGSSYNEQFF. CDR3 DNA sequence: TGTGCCAGCAGCCAAGTACGTTGGGGTAGCTCCTACAATGAGCAGTTCTTC.

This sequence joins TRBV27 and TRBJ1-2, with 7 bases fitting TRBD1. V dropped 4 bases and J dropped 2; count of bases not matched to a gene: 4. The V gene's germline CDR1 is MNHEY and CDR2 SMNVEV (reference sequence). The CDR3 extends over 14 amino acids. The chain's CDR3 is CASSSTTGNYGYTF. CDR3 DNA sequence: TGTGCCAGCAGTTCCACGACAGGGAACTATGGCTACACCTTC.

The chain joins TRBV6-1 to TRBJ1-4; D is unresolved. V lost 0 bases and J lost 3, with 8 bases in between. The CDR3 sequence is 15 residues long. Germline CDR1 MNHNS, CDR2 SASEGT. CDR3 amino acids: CASSEAGRPNEKLFF. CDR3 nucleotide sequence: TGTGCCAGCAGTGAAGCTGGGCGGCCTAATGAAAAACTGTTTTTT.

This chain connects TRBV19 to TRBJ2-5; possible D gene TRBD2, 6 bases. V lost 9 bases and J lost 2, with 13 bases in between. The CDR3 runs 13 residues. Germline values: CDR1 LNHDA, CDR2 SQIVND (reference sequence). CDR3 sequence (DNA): TGTGCCAGCGCTAACGGGGGACAAGAGACCCAGTACTTC. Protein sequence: CASANGGQETQYF.

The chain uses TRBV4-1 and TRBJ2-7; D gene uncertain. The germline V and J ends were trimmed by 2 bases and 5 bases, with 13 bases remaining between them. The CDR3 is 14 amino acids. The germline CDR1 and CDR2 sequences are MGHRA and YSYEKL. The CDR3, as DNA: TGCGCCAGCAGCCAACCCACAAGGTCCCACGAGCAGTACTTC. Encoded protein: CASSQPTRSHEQYF.

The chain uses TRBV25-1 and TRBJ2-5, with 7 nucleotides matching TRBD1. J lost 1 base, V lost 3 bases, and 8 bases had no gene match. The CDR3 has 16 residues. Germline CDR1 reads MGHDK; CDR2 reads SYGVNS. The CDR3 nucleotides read TGTGCCAGCAGTGACTCGTTTAGGACAGGCCAAGAGACCCAGTACTTC. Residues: CASSDSFRTGQETQYF.